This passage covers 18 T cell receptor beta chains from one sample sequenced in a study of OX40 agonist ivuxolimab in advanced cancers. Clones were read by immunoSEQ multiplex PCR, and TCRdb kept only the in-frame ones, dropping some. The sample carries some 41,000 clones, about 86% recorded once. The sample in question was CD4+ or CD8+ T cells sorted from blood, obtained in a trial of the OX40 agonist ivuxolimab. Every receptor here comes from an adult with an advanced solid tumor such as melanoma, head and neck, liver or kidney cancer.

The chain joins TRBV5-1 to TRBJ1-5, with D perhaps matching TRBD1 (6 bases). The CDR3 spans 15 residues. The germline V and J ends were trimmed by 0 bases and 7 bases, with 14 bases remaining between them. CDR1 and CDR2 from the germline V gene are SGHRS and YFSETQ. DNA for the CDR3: TGCGCCAGCAGCTTGGCCGGGCAGGGGAGCCAGCCCCAGCATTTT. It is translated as CASSLAGQGSQPQHF.

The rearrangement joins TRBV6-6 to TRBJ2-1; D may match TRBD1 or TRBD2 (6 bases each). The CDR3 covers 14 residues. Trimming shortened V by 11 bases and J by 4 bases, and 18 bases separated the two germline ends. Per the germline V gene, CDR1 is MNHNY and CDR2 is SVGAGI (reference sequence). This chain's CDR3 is CAVQRGGSYNEQFF. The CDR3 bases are TGTGCCGTCCAAAGAGGGGGGTCTTACAATGAGCAGTTCTTC.

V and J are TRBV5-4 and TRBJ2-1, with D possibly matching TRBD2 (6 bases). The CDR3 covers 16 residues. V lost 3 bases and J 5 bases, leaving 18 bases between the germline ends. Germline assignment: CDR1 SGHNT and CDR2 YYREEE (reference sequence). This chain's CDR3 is CASSSGWEAGNNEQFF. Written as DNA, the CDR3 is TGTGCCAGCAGCTCCGGATGGGAGGCAGGGAACAATGAGCAGTTCTTC.

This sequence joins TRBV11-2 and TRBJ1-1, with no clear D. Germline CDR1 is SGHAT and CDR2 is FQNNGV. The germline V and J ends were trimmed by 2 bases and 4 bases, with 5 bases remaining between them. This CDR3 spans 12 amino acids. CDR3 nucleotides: TGTGCCAGCAGCTTATACCGCACTGAAGCTTTCTTT. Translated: CASSLYRTEAFF.

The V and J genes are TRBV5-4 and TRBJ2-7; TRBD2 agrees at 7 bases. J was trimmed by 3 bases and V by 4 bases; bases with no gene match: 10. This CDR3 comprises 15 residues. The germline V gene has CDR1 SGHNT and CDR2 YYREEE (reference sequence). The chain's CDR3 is CASSTGTNNFYEQYF. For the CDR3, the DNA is TGTGCCAGCAGCACCGGGACTAACAACTTCTACGAGCAGTACTTC.

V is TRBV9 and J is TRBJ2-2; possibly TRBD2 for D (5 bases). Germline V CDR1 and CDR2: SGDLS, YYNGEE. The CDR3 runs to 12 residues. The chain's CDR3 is CATAGDTGELFF. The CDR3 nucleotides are TGTGCTACCGCGGGTGATACCGGGGAGCTGTTTTTT.

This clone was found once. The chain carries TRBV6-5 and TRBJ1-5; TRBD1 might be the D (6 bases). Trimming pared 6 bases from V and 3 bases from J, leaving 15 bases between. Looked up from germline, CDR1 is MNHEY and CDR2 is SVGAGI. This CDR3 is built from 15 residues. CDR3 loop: CASRRTGQVNQPQHF. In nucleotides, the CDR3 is TGTGCCAGCAGAAGAACAGGGCAAGTCAATCAGCCCCAGCATTTT.

CDR3: CASSLASGGRNIQYF. The CDR3 DNA follows: TGTGCCAGCAGCTTGGCCTCGGGGGGCAGAAACATTCAGTACTTC. The V call is TRBV5-5, the J call TRBJ2-4, with D perhaps matching TRBD2 (7 bases). The CDR3 contains 15 residues. CDR1 is SGHKS and CDR2 is YYEKEE in the germline V gene (reference sequence). Deletions cut 0 bases from V and 6 bases from J, with 13 bases between.

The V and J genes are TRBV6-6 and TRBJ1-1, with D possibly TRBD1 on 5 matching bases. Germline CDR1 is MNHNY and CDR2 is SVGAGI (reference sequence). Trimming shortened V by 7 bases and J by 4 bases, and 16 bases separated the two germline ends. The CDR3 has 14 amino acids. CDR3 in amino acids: CASISGAGGTEAFF. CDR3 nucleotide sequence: TGTGCCAGCATTTCCGGGGCTGGGGGCACTGAAGCTTTCTTT.

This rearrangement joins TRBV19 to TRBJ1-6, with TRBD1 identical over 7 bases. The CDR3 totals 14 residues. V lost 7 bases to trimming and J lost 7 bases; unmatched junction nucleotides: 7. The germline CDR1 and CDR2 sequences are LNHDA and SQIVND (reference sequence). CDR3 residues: CASISGTANSPLHF. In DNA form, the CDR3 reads TGTGCCAGTATCTCCGGGACAGCGAATTCACCCCTCCACTTT.

CDR3 in DNA: TGTGCCAGCAGCAAAATCGATGGCGGGCGAGCTTTCTTT. This codes for CASSKIDGGRAFF. The V gene is TRBV21-1, the J gene TRBJ1-1. TRBV21-1 is shown as a pseudogene. The CDR3 length is 13 residues.

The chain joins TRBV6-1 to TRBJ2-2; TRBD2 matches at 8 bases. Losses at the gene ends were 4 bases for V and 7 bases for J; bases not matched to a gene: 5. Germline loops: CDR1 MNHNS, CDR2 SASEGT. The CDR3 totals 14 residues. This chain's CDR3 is CASSVTSGGGELFF. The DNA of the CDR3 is TGTGCCAGCAGTGTTACTAGCGGCGGCGGGGAGCTGTTTTTT.

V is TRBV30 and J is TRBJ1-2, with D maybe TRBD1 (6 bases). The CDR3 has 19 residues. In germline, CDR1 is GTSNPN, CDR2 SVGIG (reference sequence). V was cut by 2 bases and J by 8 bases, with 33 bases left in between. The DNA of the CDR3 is TGTGCCTGGAGTTCGCCGGGATTTTCTGGCGACAGGCCGGTGTGGGGCTACACCTTC. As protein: CAWSSPGFSGDRPVWGYTF.

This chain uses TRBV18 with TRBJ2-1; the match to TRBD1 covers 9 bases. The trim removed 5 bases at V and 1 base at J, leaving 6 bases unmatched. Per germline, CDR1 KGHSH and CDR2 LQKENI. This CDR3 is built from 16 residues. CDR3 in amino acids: CASSTNRGPSYNEQFF. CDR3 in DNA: TGTGCCAGCTCAACAAACAGGGGGCCATCCTACAATGAGCAGTTCTTC.

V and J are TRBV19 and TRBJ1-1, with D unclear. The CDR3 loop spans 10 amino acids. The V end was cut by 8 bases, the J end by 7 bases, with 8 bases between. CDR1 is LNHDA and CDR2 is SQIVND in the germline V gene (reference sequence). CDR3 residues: CASGRNEAFF. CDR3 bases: TGTGCCAGTGGGAGGAATGAAGCTTTCTTT.

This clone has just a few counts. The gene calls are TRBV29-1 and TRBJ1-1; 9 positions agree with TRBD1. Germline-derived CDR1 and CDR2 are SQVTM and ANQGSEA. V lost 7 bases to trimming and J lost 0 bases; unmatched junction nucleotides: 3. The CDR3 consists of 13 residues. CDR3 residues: CSGGQGLNTEAFF. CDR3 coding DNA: TGCAGCGGAGGACAGGGGTTGAACACTGAAGCTTTCTTT.

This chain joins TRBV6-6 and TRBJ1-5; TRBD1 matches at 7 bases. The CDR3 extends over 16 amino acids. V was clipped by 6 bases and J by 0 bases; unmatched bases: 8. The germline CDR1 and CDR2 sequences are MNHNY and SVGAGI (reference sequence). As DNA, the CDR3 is TGTGCCAGCAGAGGGGGGACAGCTCCTAGCAATCAGCCCCAGCATTTT. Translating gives CASRGGTAPSNQPQHF.

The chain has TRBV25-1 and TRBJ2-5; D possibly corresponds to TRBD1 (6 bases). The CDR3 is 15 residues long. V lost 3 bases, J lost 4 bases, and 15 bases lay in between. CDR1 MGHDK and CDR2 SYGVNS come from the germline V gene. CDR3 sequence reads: CASSDMRGSRETQYF. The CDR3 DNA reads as TGTGCCAGCAGTGATATGAGGGGGTCTAGAGAGACCCAGTACTTC.